Shown below are 19 T cell receptor beta chains from a single sample sequenced in a study of T cell changes during pregnancy in multiple sclerosis (dated by TCRdb to between 2017 and 2020). Libraries were made using the immunoSEQ multiplex PCR assay. TCRdb holds this immuneACCESS table with in-frame rearrangements only. Some clones are missing; in checked studies, unresolved V genes explain under half, and the rest has no known cause. Recorded for this sample are over 45,000 clones; approximately 87% of them occurred a single time. The leading ten clones occupy 1.5% of the sample. Specimen: peripheral blood, collected in the first trimester of pregnancy. All receptors derive from a female donor in good health, enrolled as a control in a pregnancy study.

The rearrangement links TRBV6-5 to TRBJ1-1; 7 nucleotides align to TRBD1. This CDR3 has 11 amino acids. The V segment lost 11 bases and the J segment 11 bases; nucleotides outside the gene matches: 11. The V gene's germline CDR1 is MNHEY and CDR2 SVGAGI. The CDR3 here is CAVGTASRAFF. DNA for the CDR3: TGTGCCGTCGGGACAGCCTCGCGGGCTTTCTTT.

The chain uses TRBV10-1 and TRBJ1-1, with D possibly being TRBD1 (5 bases). Germline CDR1 WNHNN, CDR2 SYGVQD (reference sequence). The V gene lost 5 bases and the J gene lost 1 base, with 29 bases spanning the gap. CDR3 length: 20 residues. CDR3 amino acids: CASSPQGDGQPAARNTEAFF. DNA for the CDR3: TGCGCCAGCAGTCCCCAGGGTGACGGGCAACCGGCGGCTAGGAACACTGAAGCTTTCTTT.

The chain is built from TRBV5-6 and TRBJ2-7; D perhaps matches TRBD2 (7 bases). The CDR3 consists of 19 residues. V lost 5 bases, J lost 3 bases, and 30 bases lay in between. Germline values: CDR1 SGHDT, CDR2 YYEEEE. This CDR3 reads CASSPQGGREVWWGYEQYF. The CDR3 region has the DNA TGTGCCAGCAGTCCCCAAGGGGGACGGGAGGTTTGGTGGGGCTACGAGCAGTACTTC.

This chain joins TRBV7-9 and TRBJ2-2; 7 positions match TRBD1. J gave up 7 bases and V 2 bases, and 16 bases lay outside the gene matches. The germline V gene encodes CDR1 SEHNR and CDR2 FQNEAQ (reference sequence). The CDR3 has 18 amino acids. The CDR3 here is CASSLFPNRGLEDGELFF. CDR3 in DNA: TGTGCCAGCAGCTTATTCCCTAACAGGGGTTTAGAGGACGGGGAGCTGTTTTTT. Full variable domain (missing parts from reference TRBV7-9 and TRBJ2-2): DTGVSQNPRHKITKRGQNVTFRCDPISEHNRLYWYRQTLGQGPEFLTYFQNEAQLEKSRLLSDRFSAERPKGSFSTLEIQRTEQGDSAMYLCASSLFPNRGLEDGELFFGEGSRLTVL.

Note on this clone: Other DNA sequences of this sample code for an identical CDR3. This chain joins TRBV7-2 and TRBJ2-3; TRBD2 matches at 10 bases. The CDR3 runs to 15 residues. Trimming took 1 base from V and 6 from J; bases not matched to a gene: 4. Germline assignment: CDR1 SGHTA and CDR2 FQGNSA. In DNA, the CDR3 is TGTGCCAGCAGCTTAGTAGCGGGAGGCGGGGATACGCAGTATTTT. Protein product: CASSLVAGGGDTQYF. Full variable domain (rest looked up from reference TRBV7-2 and TRBJ2-3): GAGVSQSPSNKVTEKGKDVELRCDPISGHTALYWYRQSLGQGLEFLIYFQGNSAPDKSGLPSDRFSAERTGGSVSTLTIQRTQQEDSAVYLCASSLVAGGGDTQYFGPGTRLTVL.

This clone was seen only a few times. The gene calls are TRBV7-9 and TRBJ2-7, with TRBD1 matching 9 bases. V shed 5 bases, J shed 4 bases, and the junction held 9 bases outside the gene matches. CDR3 size: 15 residues. Looked up from germline, CDR1 is SEHNR and CDR2 is FQNEAQ (reference sequence). For the CDR3, the DNA is TGTGCCAGCAGCCGGGTTGGGACAGGGTTATACGAGCAGTACTTC. Translating gives CASSRVGTGLYEQYF.

The chain joins TRBV7-9 to TRBJ2-7; D possibly corresponds to TRBD1 (7 bases). The length of the CDR3 is 17 residues. Germline V gene lookup returns CDR1 SEHNR and CDR2 FQNEAQ (reference sequence). The V and J ends lost 5 bases and 3 bases respectively, with 23 bases between them. CDR3 nucleotide sequence: TGTGCCAGCAGCATACGGCACCCTGTCAGGGGGGACTACGAGCAGTACTTC. Protein: CASSIRHPVRGDYEQYF.

The chain couples TRBV7-3 to TRBJ2-2; 7 bases fit TRBD1. V lost 2 bases and J lost 6; bases outside the gene matches: 6. CDR3 length: 15 amino acids. Germline CDR1 is SGHTA and CDR2 is FQGTGA. The CDR3 sequence is CASSLVAGGAGELFF. CDR3 nucleotides: TGTGCCAGCAGCTTAGTGGCAGGGGGTGCCGGGGAGCTGTTTTTT.

The rearrangement joins TRBV19 to TRBJ1-5; TRBD1 agrees at 7 bases. Germline V gene data show CDR1 as LNHDA and CDR2 as SQIVND (reference sequence). The CDR3 extends over 15 amino acids. V dropped 6 bases and J dropped 4; count of bases not matched to a gene: 9. CDR3 loop: CASSPTHRGNQPQHF. DNA of the CDR3: TGTGCCAGTAGCCCCACCCACAGGGGAAATCAGCCCCAGCATTTT.

V usage is TRBV30 and J usage is TRBJ1-6; 8 bases agree with TRBD1. The CDR3 contains 14 residues. CDR1 GTSNPN and CDR2 SVGIG come from the germline V gene (reference sequence). With 3 bases clipped from V and 10 bases from J, the junction kept 8 bases outside the gene matches. DNA for the CDR3: TGTGCCTGGAGCATCGGACAGGGTTGGTCACCCCTCCACTTT. This gives the protein CAWSIGQGWSPLHF.

This chain connects TRBV28 to TRBJ2-7, with 8 bases lining up with TRBD2. The CDR3 runs 15 residues. Germline V gene lookup returns CDR1 MDHEN and CDR2 SYDVKM. V shed 3 bases and J 2 bases; nucleotides not matched to a gene: 6. The CDR3, as DNA: TGTGCCAGCAGTTTCCAAGCGGGGGTAACCTACGAGCAGTACTTC. It is translated as CASSFQAGVTYEQYF.

The genes are TRBV2 and TRBJ1-3; tentatively, D is TRBD1 (5 bases). Germline CDR1 is SNHLY and CDR2 is FYNNEI. The V end was cut by 4 bases, the J end by 0 bases, with 7 bases between. This CDR3 is 14 amino acids long. The CDR3 reads CASSAGGSGNTIYF. The DNA of the CDR3 is TGTGCCAGCAGTGCCGGGGGCTCTGGAAACACCATATATTTT.

The rearrangement links TRBV7-9 to TRBJ2-5; TRBD1 is a possible D gene (5 bases). The germline V and J ends were trimmed by 5 bases and 7 bases, with 17 bases remaining between them. The CDR3 contains 14 residues. Germline values: CDR1 SEHNR, CDR2 FQNEAQ (reference sequence). This chain's CDR3 is CASSLTSPTGTQYF. CDR3 coding DNA: TGTGCCAGCAGCCTGACCTCCCCCACAGGGACCCAGTACTTC. The whole variable domain, filled in from reference TRBV7-9 and TRBJ2-5, reads DTGVSQNPRHKITKRGQNVTFRCDPISEHNRLYWYRQTLGQGPEFLTYFQNEAQLEKSRLLSDRFSAERPKGSFSTLEIQRTEQGDSAMYLCASSLTSPTGTQYFGPGTRLLVL.

CDR3 nucleotides: TGCGCCAGCAGCCAATTGGCTCTAGCGGGAGGGGACACAGATACGCAGTATTTT. Its translation is CASSQLALAGGDTDTQYF. The V call is TRBV4-1, the J call TRBJ2-3; 12 bases are a match to TRBD2. The CDR3 has 18 amino acids. The V gene end was trimmed by 2 bases and the J gene end by 2 bases; junction bases not matched to a gene: 8. Looked up from germline, CDR1 is MGHRA and CDR2 is YSYEKL.

The chain combines TRBV6-1 with TRBJ2-7; tentative D call: TRBD1 (5 bases). The V gene's germline CDR1 is MNHNS and CDR2 SASEGT. V lost 7 bases and J lost 6, with 13 bases in between. This CDR3 spans 12 amino acids. The CDR3 DNA follows: TGTGCCAGCACCAGGGTCTACCGCGAGCAGTACTTC. Its protein is CASTRVYREQYF.

The J gene is TRBJ2-1, the V gene TRBV30; 15 positions agree with TRBD2. From germline, CDR1 is GTSNPN and CDR2 SVGIG (reference sequence). There are 16 residues in the CDR3. V shed 3 bases, J shed 8 bases, and the junction held 8 bases outside the gene matches. The CDR3 sequence: CAWRLGTSGRMDEQFF. In DNA, the CDR3 is TGTGCCTGGAGGCTCGGGACTAGCGGGAGGATGGATGAGCAGTTCTTC.

V gene TRBV4-3 combines with J gene TRBJ1-3; 7 bases line up with TRBD1. V lost 6 bases to trimming and J lost 8 bases; unmatched junction nucleotides: 10. The germline gives CDR1 LGHNA, CDR2 YSLEER. The CDR3 extends over 14 amino acids. DNA for the CDR3: TGCGCCAGCAGTCCTTCGACAGGGCAAGACACCATATATTTT. Its translation: CASSPSTGQDTIYF.

The J gene is TRBJ2-1, the V gene TRBV10-3; 7 positions agree with TRBD1. Trimming removed 1 base from V and 8 bases from J; junction bases left unmatched: 2. Germline values: CDR1 ENHRY, CDR2 SYGVKD. There are 13 residues in the CDR3. DNA for the CDR3: TGTGCCATCAGTGAGTTCGACAGGGATGAGCAGTTCTTC. As protein: CAISEFDRDEQFF.

The chain combines TRBV4-1 with TRBJ2-5; 7 nucleotides align to TRBD2. Germline V gives CDR1 MGHRA, CDR2 YSYEKL. The CDR3 has 14 residues. J gave up 5 bases and V 0 bases, and 3 bases lay outside the gene matches. The CDR3 bases are TGCGCCAGCAGCCAAGACCAGCGGGGCGAGACCCAGTACTTC. Amino acids: CASSQDQRGETQYF.